Below are 5 T cell receptor beta chains sequenced from a single sample in a study of cytomegalovirus exposure and HLA in healthy donors. Sequencing was performed with immunoSEQ multiplex PCR; in TCRdb, only in-frame clones are kept and a portion is missing. The sample has around 140,000 clones, about 88% seen once. Sequenced material: PBMCs. The receptors originated from a woman younger than 30 in good health and CMV-seronegative.

This sequence joins TRBV28 and TRBJ1-1; TRBD1 matches 7 bases. The CDR3 loop spans 16 amino acids. Germline lookup yields CDR1 MDHEN and CDR2 SYDVKM. The junction had 10 bases not matched to a gene; V was cut back by 3 bases and J by 3 bases. CDR3 protein: CASSLFQGRGDTEAFF. Here the CDR3 DNA reads TGTGCCAGCAGTTTGTTCCAGGGCAGGGGGGACACTGAAGCTTTCTTT.

V usage is TRBV7-9 and J usage is TRBJ1-1; a possible D gene is TRBD1 (5 bases). Germline CDR1 SEHNR, CDR2 FQNEAQ (reference sequence). The V and J ends lost 1 base and 5 bases respectively, with 11 bases between them. The CDR3 is 14 residues long. Here the CDR3 DNA reads TGTGCCAGCAGCTTAGGGAGGGGCTTGACTGAAGCTTTCTTT. It yields the protein CASSLGRGLTEAFF.

The genes are TRBV9 and TRBJ2-1, with no clear D. The V end was cut by 0 bases, the J end by 5 bases, with 15 bases between. Germline V lookup: CDR1 SGDLS, CDR2 YYNGEE. The CDR3 covers 16 residues. In DNA, the CDR3 is TGTGCCAGCAGCGTAGATAGTTACGCGAAACACAATGAGCAGTTCTTC. It encodes CASSVDSYAKHNEQFF.

The chain links TRBV6-5 to TRBJ1-2, with D hard to call. V was trimmed by 0 bases and J by 3 bases, leaving 11 bases between them. Germline V CDR1 and CDR2: MNHEY, SVGAGI. This CDR3 contains 15 residues. For the CDR3, the DNA is TGTGCCAGCAGTTACTCAGGAGACCTTTACTATGGCTACACCTTC. Translating it yields CASSYSGDLYYGYTF.

The V call is TRBV5-1, the J call TRBJ2-5, with TRBD1 matching over 9 bases. The CDR3 contains 16 residues. With 4 bases clipped from V and 1 base from J, the junction kept 8 bases outside the gene matches. CDR1 and CDR2 (germline): SGHRS, YFSETQ. The CDR3 DNA reads TGCGCCAGCAGCCAAGGACAGGGGACCCTCCAAGAGACCCAGTACTTC. This encodes CASSQGQGTLQETQYF.